The 7 T cell receptor beta chains below come from one sample, sequenced in a study of technical replicates of blood from a few donors. Repertoires were generated with immunoSEQ multiplex PCR, while TCRdb's copy carries only in-frame clones and drops some. The sample records roughly 60,000 clones, about 91% being singletons. The sequenced sample was PBMCs. Receptors were obtained from a human donor in good health. Some clones in this sample may be carry-over from other donors' samples.

The chain employs TRBV13 and TRBJ2-2, with D perhaps matching TRBD2 (5 bases). This CDR3 contains 12 residues. Between the trimmed V and J ends, which lost 6 bases and 6 bases, there was a span of 8 bases. Germline assignment: CDR1 PRHDT and CDR2 FYEKMQ (reference sequence). CDR3 coding DNA: TGTGCCAGCAGTGAGGGTGCCGGGGAGCTGTTTTTT. This gives the protein CASSEGAGELFF. Full variable domain (outside the CDR3, taken from reference TRBV13 and TRBJ2-2): AAGVIQSPRHLIKEKRETATLKCYPIPRHDTVYWYQQGPGQDPQFLISFYEKMQSDKGSIPDRFSAQQFSDYHSELNMSSLELGDSALYFCASSEGAGELFFGEGSRLTVL.

The V and J genes are TRBV7-2 and TRBJ2-3; 8 bases fit TRBD2. J gave up 5 bases and V 5 bases, and 12 bases lay outside the gene matches. This CDR3 spans 16 amino acids. Per germline, CDR1 SGHTA and CDR2 FQGNSA. The CDR3 coding sequence is TGTGCCAGCAGCCGGGAGCCCGGGAGGGCAGGAGATACGCAGTATTTT. Amino acids: CASSREPGRAGDTQYF.

The rearrangement uses TRBV5-1 and TRBJ2-6; weak D call: TRBD1 (5 bases). Germline CDR1 reads SGHRS; CDR2 reads YFSETQ. The CDR3 has 16 residues. Trimming stripped 5 bases from V and 0 bases from J, with 12 bases between. The CDR3 loop is CASSRTPTSGANVLTF. The CDR3 DNA follows: TGCGCCAGCAGTAGGACACCAACCTCTGGGGCCAACGTCCTGACTTTC.

The rearrangement links TRBV5-6 to TRBJ1-4; the match to TRBD1 covers 10 bases. Per germline, CDR1 SGHDT and CDR2 YYEEEE. With V trimmed by 3 bases and J by 6 bases, 2 bases remained unmatched. The CDR3 consists of 14 residues. The CDR3 DNA sequence: TGTGCCAGCAGCTCGACAGGGGGCTATGAAAAACTGTTTTTT. Translating gives CASSSTGGYEKLFF.

This rearrangement joins TRBV4-1 to TRBJ2-1; the match to TRBD2 covers 12 bases. The CDR3 loop spans 17 amino acids. Germline trimming cut 0 bases from V and 3 bases from J; bases unmatched to any gene: 3. Germline loops: CDR1 MGHRA, CDR2 YSYEKL. This chain's CDR3 is CASSQDLAGGFYNEQFF. The CDR3 bases are TGCGCCAGCAGCCAAGATCTAGCGGGGGGGTTCTACAATGAGCAGTTCTTC.

The chain recombines TRBV4-3 with TRBJ2-3; the D gene is possibly TRBD2 (6 bases). The CDR3 contains 14 residues. V lost 4 bases and J lost 1, with 9 bases in between. CDR1 and CDR2 from the germline V gene are LGHNA and YSLEER. The CDR3 region has the DNA TGCGCCAGCAGCCCGGGACTGCGCACAGATACGCAGTATTTT. It yields the protein CASSPGLRTDTQYF.

The V call is TRBV4-2, the J call TRBJ2-7, with no clear D. CDR3 length equals 14 residues. Germline CDR1 reads LGHNA; CDR2 reads YNFKEQ. V dropped 0 bases and J dropped 3 bases, with 9 bases sitting between them. In DNA, the CDR3 is TGTGCCAGCAGCCAAGATGGCCAGATCTACGAGCAGTACTTC. Its protein is CASSQDGQIYEQYF.